This T cell receptor beta chain was captured by sequencing in a study of T cells in tuberculosis. V dropped 3 bases and J dropped 6 bases, with 15 bases sitting between them. The germline V gene encodes CDR1 SGHTA and CDR2 FQGNSA. The CDR3 totals 14 residues. The repertoire was sequenced with immunoSEQ multiplex PCR; TCRdb's copy has only in-frame clones and lacks some. This table holds 60,000 or so clones, approximately 80% found once. Cells were sorted from thawed PBMC rested overnight and stained with GMM-loaded CD1B tetramer, viability dye and anti-CD3. The CD1B tetramers carried C32 glucose monomycolate purified from Rhodococcus equi.

Sequenced material: CD1b-GMM tetramer-negative cells sorted from PBMCs. This receptor was obtained from an adult woman with latent tuberculosis. This sequence joins TRBV7-2 and TRBJ2-7; maybe TRBD2 (7 bases). This chain's CDR3 is CASSFGGGAVEQYF. The CDR3, as DNA: TGTGCCAGCAGCTTTGGGGGGGGCGCGGTCGAGCAGTACTTC. Drawing the rest from reference TRBV7-2 and TRBJ2-7, the complete variable domain is GAGVSQSPSNKVTEKGKDVELRCDPISGHTALYWYRQSLGQGLEFLIYFQGNSAPDKSGLPSDRFSAERTGGSVSTLTIQRTQQEDSAVYLCASSFGGGAVEQYFGPGTRLTVT.